This T cell receptor (beta chain) was obtained from a study of cytotoxic CD8 clonotypes in ibrutinib-treated CLL. General study results and limits: Patients with sustained remission and those progressing were sampled at differing times.

This clone has more than one count but fewer than ten. Its antigen is unknown. Germline-derived CDR1 and CDR2 are SQVTM and ANQGSEA. Trimming took 4 bases from V and 2 from J, leaving 8 bases between them. The CDR3 covers 13 residues. Genomic DNA (about 2.2 micrograms) was obtained from cryopreserved PBMCs for construction of TCR beta libraries. The assay was immunoSEQ multiplex PCR, and TCRdb's table has in-frame clones only and misses some. The repertoire includes approximately 91,000 clones, roughly 83% of them detected once, and 4.8% sits in the top ten. The rearrangement uses TRBV29-1 and TRBJ2-2; D unclear. The source of this sequence is a human donor with chronic lymphocytic leukemia. Source: PBMCs, taken after 12 months of ibrutinib treatment. The CDR3 coding sequence is TGCAGCGTTGCTCGGACCAACACCGGGGAGCTGTTTTTT. This gives the protein CSVARTNTGELFF.